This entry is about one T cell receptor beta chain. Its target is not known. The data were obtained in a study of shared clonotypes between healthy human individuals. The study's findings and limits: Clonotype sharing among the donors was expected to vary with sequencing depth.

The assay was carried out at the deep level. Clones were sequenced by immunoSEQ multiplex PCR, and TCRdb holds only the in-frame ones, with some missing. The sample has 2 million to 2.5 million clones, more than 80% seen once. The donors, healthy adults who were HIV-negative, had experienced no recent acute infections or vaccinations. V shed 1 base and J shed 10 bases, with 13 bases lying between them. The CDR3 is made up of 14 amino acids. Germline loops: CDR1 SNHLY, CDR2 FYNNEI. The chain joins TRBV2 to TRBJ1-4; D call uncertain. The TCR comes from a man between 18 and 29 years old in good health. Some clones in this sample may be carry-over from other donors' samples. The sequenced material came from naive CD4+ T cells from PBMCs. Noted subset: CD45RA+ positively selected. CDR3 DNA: TGTGCCAGCAGTGAAGTGGGCAGCAAGGGAAAACTGTTTTTT. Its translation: CASSEVGSKGKLFF.